The present entry profiles one TCR beta chain with its context. The sample originates from a study of siplizumab effects on memory and regulatory T cells. Generated by immunoSEQ multiplex PCR, the TCRdb table keeps only in-frame clones and is missing some. The sample holds around 100,000 clones, more than 90% seen once. The CDR3 spans 15 residues. V was cut by 0 bases and J by 4 bases, with 12 bases left in between. Germline V gene lookup returns CDR1 KGHSH and CDR2 LQKENI. The receptor comes from a human donor in good health. The chain combines TRBV18 with TRBJ2-5; D might be TRBD1 or TRBD2, each matching 5 bases. Sequenced sample: CD4+ T cells sorted from blood. CDR3 nucleotides: TGTGCCAGCTCACCACCCCAGTATGGGGGAGAGACCCAGTACTTC. Amino acid sequence: CASSPPQYGGETQYF.